A selection of T cell receptor beta chains follows, all from one sample in a study of T cells after yellow fever vaccination. TCRdb re-analysed the 5' RACE reads in MiXCR, keeping a single row per CDR3 protein. The data hold 95,000 to 150,000 distinct CDR3 sequences, with more than 6.5% observed a single time. The source material was CD4+ T cells sorted from PBMCs, sampled 10 days after the first yellow fever vaccination. The receptors originated from a young man who received the YFV17D yellow fever vaccine. Each CDR3 is given with its conserved first and last residue. The size field is filled for only some rows; it gives once, few, many or a size class.

cdr3_aa: CSARETGGKTQYF; j_call: TRBJ2-5; clone_size: many; v_call: TRBV20-1
cdr3_aa: CASSLIRAGDSPLHF; j_call: TRBJ1-6; clone_size: many; v_call: TRBV27
cdr3_aa: CASSLQGVTEAFF; j_call: TRBJ1-1; clone_size: many; v_call: TRBV7-3
cdr3_aa: CSASPGQGYGYTF; j_call: TRBJ1-2; clone_size: NA; v_call: TRBV20-1
cdr3_aa: CASSRRGNEQFF; j_call: TRBJ2-1; clone_size: NA; v_call: TRBV5-1
cdr3_aa: CASSSSSGRQPQHF; j_call: TRBJ1-5; clone_size: many; v_call: TRBV5-8
cdr3_aa: CAITPGQETDTQYF; j_call: TRBJ2-3; clone_size: few; v_call: TRBV10-3
cdr3_aa: CASSQMGGSPGNTIYF; j_call: TRBJ1-3; clone_size: NA; v_call: TRBV18
cdr3_aa: CASSLDIWESGYTF; j_call: TRBJ1-2; clone_size: many; v_call: TRBV5-1
cdr3_aa: CASSLALKIEAFF; j_call: TRBJ1-1; clone_size: NA; v_call: TRBV7-2
cdr3_aa: CASSADRSTLNSPLHF; j_call: TRBJ1-6; clone_size: many; v_call: TRBV5-1
cdr3_aa: CASSRTNLDEQFF; j_call: TRBJ2-1; clone_size: NA; v_call: TRBV5-4
cdr3_aa: CASSPRGGSNTDTQYF; j_call: TRBJ2-3; clone_size: many; v_call: TRBV7-3
cdr3_aa: CASMALGVNTGELFF; j_call: TRBJ2-2; clone_size: many; v_call: TRBV19
cdr3_aa: CASSLGPNQPQHF; j_call: TRBJ1-5; clone_size: many; v_call: TRBV5-1
cdr3_aa: CSVAGGTETQYF; j_call: TRBJ2-5; clone_size: many; v_call: TRBV29-1
cdr3_aa: CASSQDLATRTNTGELFF; j_call: TRBJ2-2; clone_size: many; v_call: TRBV4-2
cdr3_aa: CASSRTRTAADTQYF; j_call: TRBJ2-3; clone_size: many; v_call: TRBV4-3
cdr3_aa: CASLAGSGNTIYF; j_call: TRBJ1-3; clone_size: NA; v_call: TRBV3-1
cdr3_aa: CASSERGSFEQYF; j_call: TRBJ2-7; clone_size: many; v_call: TRBV25-1
cdr3_aa: CSAREQLVSQPQHF; j_call: TRBJ1-5; clone_size: many; v_call: TRBV20-1
cdr3_aa: CASSQPPPGNTIYF; j_call: TRBJ1-3; clone_size: many; v_call: TRBV7-2
cdr3_aa: CASSLASGGGNNEQFF; j_call: TRBJ2-1; clone_size: many; v_call: TRBV12-3/TRBV12-4
cdr3_aa: CASETALSFSIGNIQYF; j_call: TRBJ2-4; clone_size: NA; v_call: TRBV4-2
cdr3_aa: CASSFLGVPEKLFF; j_call: TRBJ1-4; clone_size: many; v_call: TRBV5-5
cdr3_aa: CASSQPSGWAGELFF; j_call: TRBJ2-2; clone_size: many; v_call: TRBV4-2
cdr3_aa: CASSLGPQQGRNQPQHF; j_call: TRBJ1-5; clone_size: few; v_call: TRBV4-1
cdr3_aa: CATSRVQGNEQFF; j_call: TRBJ2-1; clone_size: many; v_call: TRBV15
cdr3_aa: CASSVYGSYNEQFF; j_call: TRBJ2-1; clone_size: many; v_call: TRBV9
cdr3_aa: CASSRGGPLTNTGELFF; j_call: TRBJ2-2; clone_size: NA; v_call: TRBV5-4
cdr3_aa: CASSQEDPQVIGLTQYF; j_call: TRBJ2-7; clone_size: many; v_call: TRBV4-1
cdr3_aa: CASSQGHLNTEAFF; j_call: TRBJ1-1; clone_size: many; v_call: TRBV3-1
cdr3_aa: CASRQGQGYAGELFF; j_call: TRBJ2-2; clone_size: many; v_call: TRBV7-7
cdr3_aa: CASSQVGTFEQYF; j_call: TRBJ2-7; clone_size: many; v_call: TRBV4-1
cdr3_aa: CASRHPGHPLGALHF; j_call: TRBJ1-6; clone_size: many; v_call: TRBV12-3/TRBV12-4
cdr3_aa: CASSFGQTWETQYF; j_call: TRBJ2-5; clone_size: few; v_call: TRBV7-2
cdr3_aa: CASSRQTGLLETQYF; j_call: TRBJ2-5; clone_size: many; v_call: TRBV25-1
cdr3_aa: CASSQEGADTGELFF; j_call: TRBJ2-2; clone_size: many; v_call: TRBV4-1
cdr3_aa: CASSQDAGAYGYTF; j_call: TRBJ1-2; clone_size: many; v_call: TRBV3-1
cdr3_aa: CASSKQGDEQYF; j_call: TRBJ2-7; clone_size: few; v_call: TRBV11-2
cdr3_aa: CASSLAGLRGYTF; j_call: TRBJ1-2; clone_size: few; v_call: TRBV5-1